The next 11 T cell receptor beta chains were all read from a single sample in a study of T cells in Graves' hyperthyroidism and ophthalmopathy. RNA transcripts were the template for amplifying TCR beta CDR3 regions. The HTBI primer set was used in a first-round RT-PCR of the TCR CDR3. Each CDR3 protein is one row after TCRdb ran MiXCR on the multiplex PCR reads. The data hold 500,000 to 800,000 distinct CDR3 sequences, with more than 12% observed a single time. Specimen: blood. The receptors were sampled from a woman aged 45-60 years with Graves' ophthalmopathy.

The J gene is TRBJ2-6, the V gene TRBV7-3, with D unclear. Looked up from germline, CDR1 is SGHTA and CDR2 is FQGTGA. Trimming took off 6 bases at V and 0 bases at J, with 18 bases between the two ends. This CDR3 contains 18 residues. CDR3 bases: TGTGCCAGCAGTCCCGATGACCGAGTTTACTCTGGGGCCAACGTCCTGACTTTC. This sequence encodes CASSPDDRVYSGANVLTF.

A word on this clonotype: This sequence may be a read error, since a much larger clone differs from it by one base. The chain couples TRBV5-1 to TRBJ2-1; 8 nucleotides agree with TRBD2. Germline CDR1 is SGHRS and CDR2 is YFSETQ. The CDR3 runs 17 residues. DNA for the CDR3: TGTGCCAGCAGCTTCGTCCAGCGGGAGCTTTCGTACAATGAGCAGTTCTTC. It yields the protein CASSFVQRELSYNEQFF.

This clonotype appeared a single time. The J gene is TRBJ2-2, the V gene TRBV20-1; 12 bases agree with TRBD2. Germline CDR1 reads DFQATT; CDR2 reads SNEGSKA (reference sequence). The J segment lost 5 bases and the V segment lost 1 base, leaving 2 bases of the junction unmatched. The CDR3 runs to 15 residues. DNA of the CDR3: TGCAGTGCTAGAGTACTAGCGGGAGGAACCGGGGAGCTGTTTTTT. Its protein is CSARVLAGGTGELFF.

This chain connects TRBV28 to TRBJ2-3, with TRBD1 matching over 9 bases. V was clipped by 5 bases and J by 3 bases; unmatched bases: 9. This CDR3 is 16 amino acids long. CDR1 is MDHEN and CDR2 is SYDVKM in the germline V gene. The CDR3 loop reads CASSEQGASITDTQYF. In nucleotides, the CDR3 is TGTGCCAGCAGTGAACAGGGGGCGAGTATTACAGATACGCAGTATTTT.

The V and J genes are TRBV6-5 and TRBJ2-3; D perhaps matches TRBD2 (5 bases). Per germline, CDR1 MNHEY and CDR2 SVGAGI. The CDR3 consists of 13 residues. The V end lost 1 base, the J end lost 11 bases, and 13 bases lay between the germline ends. The CDR3 DNA is TGTGCCAGCAGTTACTATAAGGGAGTAGGGCAGTATTTT. This gives the protein CASSYYKGVGQYF.

This clonotype occurred many times. V gene TRBV2 combines with J gene TRBJ2-1; D could derive from TRBD1 or TRBD2 (5 bases each). Germline V gene sequence: CDR1 SNHLY, CDR2 FYNNEI. Deletions cut 3 bases from V and 7 bases from J, with 13 bases between. The CDR3 length is 14 residues. CDR3 residues: CASSDTYWGNEQFF. CDR3 coding DNA: TGTGCCAGCAGTGACACGTATTGGGGGAATGAGCAGTTCTTC.

This clonotype was seen ten or more times. The genes are TRBV7-3 and TRBJ2-3, with 15 nucleotides matching TRBD2. This CDR3 has 16 residues. The junction had 4 bases not matched to a gene; V was cut back by 4 bases and J by 5 bases. Germline V lookup: CDR1 SGHTA, CDR2 FQGTGA. The CDR3 loop is CASSSGLAGGGDTQYF. In nucleotides, the CDR3 is TGTGCCAGCAGCTCGGGACTAGCGGGAGGCGGAGATACGCAGTATTTT.

In regard to this clonotype: A much larger clone lies one base from this, so it may be a read error. The chain recombines TRBV28 with TRBJ1-2; 9 positions match TRBD1. The V gene end was trimmed by 0 bases and the J gene end by 7 bases; junction bases not matched to a gene: 0. The CDR3 has 13 residues. The germline V gene has CDR1 MDHEN and CDR2 SYDVKM. The CDR3 region is CASSLWDRGGYTF. CDR3 nucleotides: TGTGCCAGCAGTTTATGGGACAGGGGTGGCTACACCTTC.

This sequence joins TRBV9 and TRBJ2-2; D ambiguous. The V end was cut by 3 bases, the J end by 0 bases, with 6 bases between. The CDR3 spans 14 residues. Per germline, CDR1 SGDLS and CDR2 YYNGEE. CDR3 DNA sequence: TGTGCCAGCAGCGGACTCGCGAACACCGGGGAGCTGTTTTTT. It codes for CASSGLANTGELFF.

This clonotype was recorded at least ten times. The rearrangement joins TRBV3-1 to TRBJ2-5; TRBD1 matches 9 bases. The germline gives CDR1 LGHDT, CDR2 YNNKEL (reference sequence). V lost 3 bases and J lost 5; bases outside the gene matches: 4. CDR3 length equals 14 residues. CDR3 region: CASSQGTGRETQYF. CDR3 bases: TGTGCCAGCAGCCAGGGGACAGGGCGGGAGACCCAGTACTTC.

The sample holds one count of this clonotype. A read error may explain this, as a much larger clone is one base away. This chain links TRBV18 with TRBJ2-1, with D unresolved. The CDR3 length is 15 residues. V shed 7 bases and J shed 0 bases, with 13 bases lying between them. Germline CDR1 and CDR2: KGHSH and LQKENI. The CDR3 nucleotides are TGTGCCAGCTTACCTGGGCTTTTCTCCTACAATGAGCAGTTCTTC. This translates into CASLPGLFSYNEQFF.